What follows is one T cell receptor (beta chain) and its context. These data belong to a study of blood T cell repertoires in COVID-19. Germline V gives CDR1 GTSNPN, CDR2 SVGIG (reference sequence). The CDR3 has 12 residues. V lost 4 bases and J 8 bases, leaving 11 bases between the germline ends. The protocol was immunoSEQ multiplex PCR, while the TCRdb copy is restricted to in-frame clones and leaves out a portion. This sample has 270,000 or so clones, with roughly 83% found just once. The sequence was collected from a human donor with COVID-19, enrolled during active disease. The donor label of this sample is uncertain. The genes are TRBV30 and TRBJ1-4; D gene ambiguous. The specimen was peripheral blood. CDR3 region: CAWNLGGEKLFF. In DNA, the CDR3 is TGTGCCTGGAATTTGGGAGGGGAAAAACTGTTTTTT.